These T cell receptor beta chains were read from a single sample in a study of technical replicates of blood from several donors. The data were produced by immunoSEQ multiplex PCR, yet TCRdb's version contains in-frame clones alone and is incomplete. The top ten clones hold roughly 5.8% of a sample with 53,000 or so clones, just over 85% of them seen once. Source material: PBMCs. The receptors come from a human donor in good health. Some clones in this sample may be carry-over from other donors' samples. Both conserved end residues are part of each CDR3. A D gene is named only where the DNA matches it firmly. Part of the rows lack a size; the others show once, few, many or a class for expanded clones.

J: TRBJ2-7
V: TRBV14
size: .
D: .
length: 12
CDR3: CASSQGPVEQYF
DNA: TGTGCCAGCAGCCAAGGGCCAGTCGAGCAGTACTTC

J: TRBJ2-7
V: TRBV7-9
size: .
D: TRBD2
length: 13
CDR3: CASTSGDPYEQYF
DNA: TGTGCCTCGACTAGCGGGGACCCCTACGAGCAGTACTTC

J: TRBJ2-1
V: TRBV2
size: .
D: TRBD1
length: 12
CDR3: CASRTGSNEQFF
DNA: TGTGCCAGTAGGACAGGGAGCAATGAGCAGTTCTTC

J: TRBJ2-5
V: TRBV11-3
size: .
D: TRBD1
length: 14
CDR3: CASSSKDRGETQYF
DNA: TGTGCCAGCAGCTCTAAAGACAGGGGCGAGACCCAGTACTTC

J: TRBJ1-2
V: TRBV15
size: .
D: .
length: 16
CDR3: CATSLLGRKANYGYTF
DNA: TGTGCCACCAGCCTTTTGGGCCGGAAAGCTAACTATGGCTACACCTTC

J: TRBJ2-3
V: TRBV6-8
size: .
D: .
length: 17
CDR3: CASTNKGSLARTDTQYF
DNA: TGTGCCAGCACTAACAAAGGCTCCCTAGCACGGACAGATACGCAGTATTTT

J: TRBJ2-2
V: TRBV9
size: .
D: TRBD1
length: 15
CDR3: CASSPEDRVTGELFF
DNA: TGTGCCAGCAGCCCCGAAGACAGGGTCACCGGGGAGCTGTTTTTT

J: TRBJ2-7
V: TRBV14
size: .
D: .
length: 15
CDR3: CASSPSGGKRNEQYF
DNA: TGTGCCAGCAGCCCCTCTGGCGGGAAACGGAACGAGCAGTACTTC

J: TRBJ2-1
V: TRBV6-5
size: .
D: TRBD1
length: 14
CDR3: CASKINRGPNEQFF
DNA: TGTGCCAGCAAAATAAACAGGGGCCCCAATGAGCAGTTCTTC

J: TRBJ2-7
V: TRBV6-1
size: .
D: .
length: 14
CDR3: CASSEGGSRYEQYF
DNA: TGTGCCAGCAGTGAAGGCGGTAGCAGATACGAGCAGTACTTC

J: TRBJ2-5
V: TRBV5-1
size: .
D: TRBD1
length: 15
CDR3: CASSSRTGAGETQYF
DNA: TGCGCCAGCAGCTCGAGGACAGGGGCGGGAGAGACCCAGTACTTC

J: TRBJ2-7
V: TRBV29-1
size: .
D: .
length: 13
CDR3: CSVLSGGRYEQYF
DNA: TGCAGCGTTCTCTCGGGCGGGCGCTACGAGCAGTACTTC

J: TRBJ1-1
V: TRBV9
size: .
D: TRBD1
length: 14
CDR3: CASSAHHPGQGAFF
DNA: TGTGCCAGCAGCGCTCATCATCCGGGACAGGGAGCTTTCTTT

J: TRBJ2-6
V: TRBV5-4
size: .
D: .
length: 17
CDR3: CASSARTPRGGANVLTF
DNA: TGTGCCAGCAGCGCTAGAACCCCTCGCGGTGGGGCCAACGTCCTGACTTTC

J: TRBJ1-1
V: TRBV7-9
size: once
D: .
length: 13
CDR3: CASSLWLNTEAFF
DNA: TGTGCCAGCAGCTTATGGCTGAACACTGAAGCTTTCTTT

J: TRBJ1-2
V: TRBV18
size: .
D: .
length: 13
CDR3: CASTLAENYGYTF
DNA: TGTGCCAGCACCCTCGCCGAGAACTATGGCTACACCTTC

J: TRBJ1-3
V: TRBV7-8
size: .
D: .
length: 14
CDR3: CASSLWRSGNTIYF
DNA: TGTGCCAGCAGCCTTTGGAGGTCTGGAAACACCATATATTTT

J: TRBJ2-3
V: TRBV5-6
size: .
D: .
length: 14
CDR3: CASSDRTGTDTQYF
DNA: TGTGCCAGCAGCGATCGGACAGGCACAGATACGCAGTATTTT

J: TRBJ1-5
V: TRBV29-1
size: .
D: .
length: 13
CDR3: CSVVFGFGQPQHF
DNA: TGCAGCGTTGTGTTCGGATTCGGGCAGCCCCAGCATTTT

J: TRBJ2-1
V: TRBV4-3
size: .
D: .
length: 15
CDR3: CASSYQRSSYNEQFF
DNA: TGCGCCAGCAGTTATCAGCGGAGCTCCTACAATGAGCAGTTCTTC

J: TRBJ1-1
V: TRBV7-9
size: .
D: .
length: 11
CDR3: CASQVNTEAFF
DNA: TGTGCCAGCCAGGTAAACACTGAAGCTTTCTTT

J: TRBJ1-6
V: TRBV2
size: .
D: .
length: 11
CDR3: CASSDGGPLHF
DNA: TGTGCCAGCAGTGACGGAGGGCCCCTCCACTTT

J: TRBJ1-2
V: TRBV5-4
size: .
D: .
length: 17
CDR3: CASSLARGNVPNYGYTF
DNA: TGTGCCAGCAGCTTGGCCAGGGGTAACGTTCCTAACTATGGCTACACCTTC

J: TRBJ2-7
V: TRBV15
size: .
D: .
length: 15
CDR3: CATSIDDRRLYEQYF
DNA: TGTGCCACCAGCATTGACGACAGGCGATTATACGAGCAGTACTTC

J: TRBJ1-1
V: TRBV6-6
size: .
D: .
length: 11
CDR3: CASTRGTEAFF
DNA: TGTGCCAGCACCCGGGGGACTGAAGCTTTCTTT

J: TRBJ2-7
V: TRBV11-2
size: .
D: TRBD1
length: 16
CDR3: CASSLDQDRGFLEQYF
DNA: TGTGCCAGCAGCTTGGACCAGGACAGGGGTTTTTTAGAGCAGTACTTC

J: TRBJ1-2
V: TRBV5-4
size: .
D: .
length: 15
CDR3: CASSLAFRVDYGYTF
DNA: TGTGCCAGCAGCTTGGCCTTCCGGGTAGACTATGGCTACACCTTC

J: TRBJ2-5
V: TRBV7-9
size: .
D: TRBD2
length: 16
CDR3: CASSLGASGAQETQYF
DNA: TGTGCCAGCAGCTTAGGGGCTAGCGGGGCGCAAGAGACCCAGTACTTC

J: TRBJ2-2
V: TRBV4-3
size: .
D: TRBD2
length: 15
CDR3: CASSQAGGATGELFF
DNA: TGCGCCAGCAGCCAAGCGGGGGGGGCCACCGGGGAGCTGTTTTTT

J: TRBJ2-7
V: TRBV12-5
size: few
D: .
length: 15
CDR3: CASGLLGFLSYEQYF
DNA: TGTGCTAGTGGTTTGTTGGGCTTCCTCTCCTACGAGCAGTACTTC

J: TRBJ2-1
V: TRBV5-8
size: .
D: .
length: 16
CDR3: CASSLVASYSYNEQFF
DNA: TGTGCCAGCAGCTTGGTAGCGTCTTACTCCTACAATGAGCAGTTCTTC

J: TRBJ2-7
V: TRBV4-1
size: .
D: .
length: 17
CDR3: CASSHPIGADRAHEQYF
DNA: TGCGCCAGCAGCCACCCCATAGGGGCGGACCGGGCCCACGAGCAGTACTTC

J: TRBJ1-4
V: TRBV10-3
size: .
D: TRBD1
length: 18
CDR3: CAISESDQGGPFNEKLFF
DNA: TGTGCCATCAGTGAGTCGGACCAGGGGGGACCATTTAATGAAAAACTGTTTTTT

J: TRBJ2-1
V: TRBV11-3
size: .
D: .
length: 15
CDR3: CASSLGTSYYNEQFF
DNA: TGTGCCAGCAGCTTAGGGACTTCCTACTACAATGAGCAGTTCTTC

J: TRBJ2-5
V: TRBV4-3
size: .
D: TRBD1
length: 15
CDR3: CASSPGQGARETQYF
DNA: TGCGCCAGCAGCCCTGGACAGGGGGCGCGAGAGACCCAGTACTTC

J: TRBJ2-1
V: TRBV4-1
size: .
D: TRBD2
length: 16
CDR3: CASSRGLAGESNEQFF
DNA: TGCGCCAGCAGCCGAGGGCTAGCGGGAGAAAGCAATGAGCAGTTCTTC

J: TRBJ1-1
V: TRBV13
size: .
D: .
length: 14
CDR3: CASTRGETPPEAFF
DNA: TGTGCCAGCACCCGCGGGGAGACCCCACCTGAAGCTTTCTTT

J: TRBJ1-2
V: TRBV19
size: few
D: .
length: 13
CDR3: CASTPYGASGYTF
DNA: TGTGCCAGTACCCCCTATGGGGCGTCAGGCTACACCTTC

J: TRBJ2-7
V: TRBV30
size: .
D: TRBD2
length: 16
CDR3: CAWSATRTSGAAEQYF
DNA: TGTGCCTGGAGTGCAACCAGGACTAGCGGGGCCGCCGAGCAGTACTTC

J: TRBJ1-1
V: TRBV18
size: .
D: TRBD1
length: 14
CDR3: CASSPFTGGTEAFF
DNA: TGTGCCAGCTCACCATTCACAGGGGGCACTGAAGCTTTCTTT

J: TRBJ2-1
V: TRBV2
size: many
D: TRBD2
length: 16
CDR3: CATVKTGTSGSLGQFF
DNA: TGTGCCACGGTTAAGACCGGGACTAGCGGGAGCCTAGGGCAGTTCTTC

J: TRBJ1-1
V: TRBV21-1
size: .
D: .
length: 13
CDR3: CASSKGGQEEAFF
DNA: TGTGCCAGCAGCAAAGGAGGACAGGAGGAAGCTTTCTTT